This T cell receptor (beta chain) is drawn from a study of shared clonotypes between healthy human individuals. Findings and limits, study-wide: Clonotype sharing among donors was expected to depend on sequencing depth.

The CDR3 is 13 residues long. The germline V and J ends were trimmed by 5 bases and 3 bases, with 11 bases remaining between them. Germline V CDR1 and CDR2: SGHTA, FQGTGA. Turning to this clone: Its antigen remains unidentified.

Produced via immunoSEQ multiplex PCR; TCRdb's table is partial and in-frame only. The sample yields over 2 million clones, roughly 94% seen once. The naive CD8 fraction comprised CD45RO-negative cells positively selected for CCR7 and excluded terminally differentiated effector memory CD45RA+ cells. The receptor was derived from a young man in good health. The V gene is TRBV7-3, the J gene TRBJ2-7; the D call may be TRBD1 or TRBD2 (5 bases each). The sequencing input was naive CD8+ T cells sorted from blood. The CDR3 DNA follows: TGTGCCAGCAGCAGATGGGACGGCTACGAGCAGTACTTC. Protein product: CASSRWDGYEQYF. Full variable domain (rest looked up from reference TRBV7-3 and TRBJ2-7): GAGVSQTPSNKVTEKGKYVELRCDPISGHTALYWYRQSLGQGPEFLIYFQGTGAADDSGLPNDRFFAVRPEGSVSTLKIQRTERGDSAVYLCASSRWDGYEQYFGPGTRLTVT.